The rows below give T cell receptor beta chains drawn from one sample of a study of T cells in Graves' hyperthyroidism and ophthalmopathy. TCRdb called the multiplex PCR reads again in MiXCR, with one record for every CDR3 protein. The sample includes some 550,000 distinct CDR3 sequences, around 20% of them seen just once. Material for sequencing was blood. The receptor set was obtained from a young man with Graves' hyperthyroidism. CDR3s include the opening cysteine and the closing phenylalanine or tryptophan. The order of the fields is D gene, V gene, clone size, J gene, CDR3 DNA, CDR3 protein. The D gene is left open where the match is weak. Clone size is stated in some rows and not others, as once, few, many or a class when expanded.

d_call: -
v_call: TRBV29-1
clone_size: few
j_call: TRBJ2-7
cdr3_nt: TGCAGCGTTACCTCGGACAGCGTCTACGAGCAGTACTTC
cdr3_aa: CSVTSDSVYEQYF

d_call: -
v_call: TRBV28
clone_size: -
j_call: TRBJ2-4
cdr3_nt: TGTGCCAGCAGTTTATTCGAACCCACCCGTTTACCCAAAAACATTCAGTACTTC
cdr3_aa: CASSLFEPTRLPKNIQYF

d_call: -
v_call: TRBV4-1
clone_size: -
j_call: TRBJ1-1
cdr3_nt: TGCGCCAGCAGCCAAGATTCGGGTCGAGCAAACACTGAAGCTTTCTTT
cdr3_aa: CASSQDSGRANTEAFF

d_call: -
v_call: TRBV5-8
clone_size: few
j_call: TRBJ1-1
cdr3_nt: TGTGCCAGCAGCTTGGTGGTCCGGGGGAACACTGAAGCTTTCTTT
cdr3_aa: CASSLVVRGNTEAFF

d_call: -
v_call: TRBV29-1
clone_size: many
j_call: TRBJ1-1
cdr3_nt: TGCAGCGTGGTCCGGGACACCGGCCCAGCTGAAGCTTTCTTT
cdr3_aa: CSVVRDTGPAEAFF

d_call: -
v_call: TRBV20-1
clone_size: many
j_call: TRBJ2-2
cdr3_nt: TGCAGTGCTCGCGATGGGAACACCGGGGAGCTGTTTTTT
cdr3_aa: CSARDGNTGELFF

d_call: -
v_call: TRBV12-3/TRBV12-4
clone_size: few
j_call: TRBJ2-4
cdr3_nt: TGTGCCAGCAGTTTAGCGCTGCGATACAAAAACATTCAGTACTTC
cdr3_aa: CASSLALRYKNIQYF

d_call: -
v_call: TRBV29-1
clone_size: many
j_call: TRBJ2-2
cdr3_nt: TGCAGCGTAATACCGGGAAGTAACACCGGGGAGCTGTTTTTT
cdr3_aa: CSVIPGSNTGELFF

d_call: -
v_call: TRBV6-1
clone_size: many
j_call: TRBJ1-5
cdr3_nt: TGTGCCAGCAGTGAAGCGGGCGGTAGCAATCAGCCCCAGCATTTT
cdr3_aa: CASSEAGGSNQPQHF

d_call: -
v_call: TRBV20-1
clone_size: many
j_call: TRBJ1-1
cdr3_nt: TGCAGTGCTAGAGGCCCTCGCAGTTTGAACACTGAAGCTTTCTTT
cdr3_aa: CSARGPRSLNTEAFF

d_call: -
v_call: TRBV5-1
clone_size: few
j_call: TRBJ2-6
cdr3_nt: TGCGCCAGCACCGAGTACCCCTCTGGGGCCAACGTCCTGACTTTC
cdr3_aa: CASTEYPSGANVLTF

d_call: -
v_call: TRBV6-1
clone_size: many
j_call: TRBJ1-5
cdr3_nt: TGTGCCAGCAGTCCGACGACATTCAGCAATCAGCCCCAGCATTTT
cdr3_aa: CASSPTTFSNQPQHF

d_call: TRBD1
v_call: TRBV4-1
clone_size: many
j_call: TRBJ1-1
cdr3_nt: TGCGCCAGCAGCCATACCGGGACAGCGAACTCGAACACTGAAGCTTTCTTT
cdr3_aa: CASSHTGTANSNTEAFF

d_call: -
v_call: TRBV5-1
clone_size: few
j_call: TRBJ2-7
cdr3_nt: TGCGCCAGTTATACGACAGTCTACGAGCAGTACTTC
cdr3_aa: CASYTTVYEQYF

d_call: TRBD1
v_call: TRBV10-3
clone_size: few
j_call: TRBJ1-1
cdr3_nt: TGTGCCGCCTCGGACAGGAGCAACACTGAAGCTTTCTTT
cdr3_aa: CAASDRSNTEAFF

d_call: TRBD1
v_call: TRBV12-3/TRBV12-4
clone_size: many
j_call: TRBJ1-5
cdr3_nt: TGTGCCAGCAGGGAAGCGGAGGGGGCCGATCAGCCCCAGCATTTT
cdr3_aa: CASREAEGADQPQHF

d_call: -
v_call: TRBV12-3/TRBV12-4
clone_size: many
j_call: TRBJ2-7
cdr3_nt: TGTGCCAGCAGCTCCTTTTCCAAAGAGCAGTACTTC
cdr3_aa: CASSSFSKEQYF

d_call: -
v_call: TRBV12-3/TRBV12-4
clone_size: -
j_call: TRBJ1-6
cdr3_nt: TGTGCCAGCAGTTCACCCCCCAGGGGAAGGGGCTATAATTCACCCCTCCACTTT
cdr3_aa: CASSSPPRGRGYNSPLHF

d_call: -
v_call: TRBV4-1
clone_size: many
j_call: TRBJ2-7
cdr3_nt: TGCGCCAGCAGCCAATGGCAGGGGCCATCCTACGAGCAGTACTTC
cdr3_aa: CASSQWQGPSYEQYF

d_call: TRBD1
v_call: TRBV30
clone_size: many
j_call: TRBJ2-5
cdr3_nt: TGTGCCTTCGGGACAGGGTGGGAGACCCAGTACTTC
cdr3_aa: CAFGTGWETQYF

d_call: TRBD1
v_call: TRBV6-1
clone_size: -
j_call: TRBJ1-1
cdr3_nt: TGTGCCAGCAGTGATTGGCCAGGGGGCGCACCTTCGACTGAAGCTTTCTTT
cdr3_aa: CASSDWPGGAPSTEAFF

d_call: -
v_call: TRBV12-3/TRBV12-4
clone_size: many
j_call: TRBJ1-1
cdr3_nt: TGTGCCAGCAGTTTAGGGTATTCGACGGCTTTCTTT
cdr3_aa: CASSLGYSTAFF